These T cell receptor beta chains were read from a single sample in a study of shared clonotypes between healthy human individuals. TCRdb keeps only in-frame clones here, not all; method: immunoSEQ multiplex PCR. The profile shows approximately 2,200,000 clones, about 93% of them singletons. Sequenced input: naive CD8+ T cells from PBMCs. These receptors were taken from a man between 18 and 29 years old in good health. Some clones in this sample may be carry-over from other donors' samples. Both conserved end residues are part of each CDR3. A D gene is named only where the DNA matches it firmly. The size field is filled for only some rows; it gives once, few, many or a size class.

TGTGCCAGCGGGGGGTTGTCCTACGAGCAGTACTTC,CASGGLSYEQYF,.,once,TRBV6-6,TRBJ2-7
TGTGCCAGCAGTGAATTGGTAGGGGGCGGGCAGCCCCAGCATTTT,CASSELVGGGQPQHF,TRBD1,.,TRBV6-1,TRBJ1-5
TGTGCCAGCAGCCAAGGGGACAGGGGGCTATACGAGCAGTACTTC,CASSQGDRGLYEQYF,TRBD1,.,TRBV14,TRBJ2-7
TGCGCCAGCAACCCTGGACAGGGCCACGAGCAGTACTTC,CASNPGQGHEQYF,TRBD1,.,TRBV10-1,TRBJ2-7
TGTGCCAGCAGCCACTTAGGGACAGGCTTCTACAATGAGCAGTTCTTC,CASSHLGTGFYNEQFF,TRBD1,.,TRBV11-1,TRBJ2-1
TGTGCCATCCATTCAGCCGGGGACCCCTATGGCTACACCTTC,CAIHSAGDPYGYTF,.,.,TRBV5-4,TRBJ1-2
TGTGCCAGCAGCTTGACAGCGGGAGTATTGGATACGCAGTATTTT,CASSLTAGVLDTQYF,TRBD2,.,TRBV5-4,TRBJ2-3
TGCGCCAGCAGCCAAGATTCGACAGAATTCTACGAGCAGTACTTC,CASSQDSTEFYEQYF,.,.,TRBV4-3,TRBJ2-7
TGTGCCAGTAGCCCAGGGGGCCTCATGAACACTGAAGCTTTCTTT,CASSPGGLMNTEAFF,TRBD1,.,TRBV19,TRBJ1-1
TGTGCCAGTAGTATACCGGTCCGGGACAGCCTTGGGGAGCAGTACTTC,CASSIPVRDSLGEQYF,TRBD1,.,TRBV19,TRBJ2-7
TGTGCCACCTCCCCCAGGGACAGGGGGTACAATGAGCAGTTCTTC,CATSPRDRGYNEQFF,TRBD1,.,TRBV27,TRBJ2-1
TGTGCCAGCAGCACTATGACAGCTCCTTCGGACGAGCAGTACTTC,CASSTMTAPSDEQYF,.,.,TRBV5-6,TRBJ2-7
TGTGCCAGCAGCACAGGGGGCAGGGCCTACGAGCAGTACTTC,CASSTGGRAYEQYF,TRBD1,.,TRBV9,TRBJ2-7
TGTGCCAGCAGTTCACGATCTCCCGGGACGGTCTACGAGCAGTACTTC,CASSSRSPGTVYEQYF,.,.,TRBV27,TRBJ2-7
TGTGCCAGCAGCCTAATCTGGGCTAGCGGGAGGAGTTACAATGAGCAGTTCTTC,CASSLIWASGRSYNEQFF,TRBD2,once,TRBV7-8,TRBJ2-1
TGTGCCAGTAGTATAGTTCGGGACAGGGGACAGCCCCAGCATTTT,CASSIVRDRGQPQHF,TRBD1,once,TRBV19,TRBJ1-5